The rows below give T cell receptor beta chains drawn from one sample of a study of T cells after yellow fever vaccination. TCRdb fed the 5' RACE reads into MiXCR, producing one record per CDR3 protein. There are around 350,000 distinct CDR3 sequences in the sample; 9.5% to 13% occur only once, and less than 20% lies in the top ten. Sequences were derived from PBMCs, sampled on the day of the first yellow fever vaccination. These receptors originate from a man between 18 and 35 years old who received the YFV17D yellow fever vaccine. The CDR3 runs from the conserved cysteine through the conserved F or W. A D gene is named only where the DNA matches it firmly. Clone size is stated in some rows and not others, as once, few, many or a class when expanded.

clone_size: many
cdr3_length: 16
j_call: TRBJ2-2
d_call: -
v_call: TRBV12-3/TRBV12-4
cdr3_aa: CASTPVRGGNTGELFF
cdr3_nt: TGTGCCAGCACCCCCGTAAGGGGGGGCAACACCGGGGAGCTGTTTTTT

clone_size: -
cdr3_length: 12
j_call: TRBJ2-1
d_call: -
v_call: TRBV20-1
cdr3_aa: CSADLAGNEQFF
cdr3_nt: TGCAGTGCTGACTTGGCGGGGAATGAGCAGTTCTTC

clone_size: few
cdr3_length: 17
j_call: TRBJ1-5
d_call: -
v_call: TRBV20-1
cdr3_aa: CSARVGHAPYGNQPQHF
cdr3_nt: TGCAGTGCTAGAGTCGGACACGCACCCTATGGCAATCAGCCCCAGCATTTT

clone_size: -
cdr3_length: 16
j_call: TRBJ1-3
d_call: -
v_call: TRBV4-1
cdr3_aa: CASSQEVGGYGNTIYF
cdr3_nt: TGCGCCAGCAGCCAAGAGGTCGGGGGCTACGGAAACACCATATATTTT

clone_size: -
cdr3_length: 14
j_call: TRBJ2-1
d_call: TRBD2
v_call: TRBV6-5
cdr3_aa: CASSYGLAGDEQFF
cdr3_nt: TGTGCCAGCAGTTACGGACTAGCGGGGGATGAGCAGTTCTTC

clone_size: -
cdr3_length: 18
j_call: TRBJ1-5
d_call: TRBD1
v_call: TRBV6-2/TRBV6-3
cdr3_aa: CASSYENPGQGSNQPQHF
cdr3_nt: TGTGCCAGCAGCTACGAGAATCCAGGACAGGGTAGCAATCAGCCCCAGCATTTT

clone_size: -
cdr3_length: 13
j_call: TRBJ2-1
d_call: TRBD1
v_call: TRBV4-3
cdr3_aa: CASSVGQYNEQFF
cdr3_nt: TGCGCCAGCAGCGTGGGACAGTACAATGAGCAGTTCTTC

clone_size: -
cdr3_length: 16
j_call: TRBJ2-2
d_call: -
v_call: TRBV5-4
cdr3_aa: CASSLPGVANTGELFF
cdr3_nt: TGTGCCAGCAGTCTCCCGGGCGTCGCGAACACCGGGGAGCTGTTTTTT

clone_size: few
cdr3_length: 15
j_call: TRBJ1-4
d_call: -
v_call: TRBV7-2
cdr3_aa: CASSLVYTGTEKLFF
cdr3_nt: TGTGCCAGCAGCTTAGTCTATACAGGGACGGAAAAACTGTTTTTT

clone_size: few
cdr3_length: 12
j_call: TRBJ2-3
d_call: -
v_call: TRBV18
cdr3_aa: CASSPQPDTQYF
cdr3_nt: TGTGCCAGCTCACCACAGCCAGATACGCAGTATTTT

clone_size: -
cdr3_length: 14
j_call: TRBJ2-3
d_call: TRBD2
v_call: TRBV20-1
cdr3_aa: CSAGGLAGGHTQYF
cdr3_nt: TGCAGTGCTGGGGGACTAGCGGGGGGGCACACGCAGTATTTT

clone_size: few
cdr3_length: 14
j_call: TRBJ2-1
d_call: -
v_call: TRBV7-3
cdr3_aa: CASSFGGEFNEQFF
cdr3_nt: TGTGCCAGCAGCTTCGGGGGCGAGTTCAATGAGCAGTTCTTC

clone_size: few
cdr3_length: 13
j_call: TRBJ1-2
d_call: -
v_call: TRBV20-1
cdr3_aa: CSARAGGNYGYTF
cdr3_nt: TGCAGTGCTAGAGCTGGGGGTAACTATGGCTACACCTTC

clone_size: -
cdr3_length: 14
j_call: TRBJ2-3
d_call: -
v_call: TRBV13
cdr3_aa: CASTVGAGASTQYF
cdr3_nt: TGTGCCAGCACCGTAGGGGCGGGGGCAAGTACGCAGTATTTT

clone_size: -
cdr3_length: 16
j_call: TRBJ1-5
d_call: TRBD1
v_call: TRBV6-1
cdr3_aa: CASSKYPGGSNQPQHF
cdr3_nt: TGTGCCAGCAGTAAATACCCAGGGGGAAGCAATCAGCCCCAGCATTTT

clone_size: -
cdr3_length: 15
j_call: TRBJ2-3
d_call: TRBD2
v_call: TRBV5-4
cdr3_aa: CASSYFSGYSDTQYF
cdr3_nt: TGTGCCAGCAGCTACTTTAGCGGGTACTCAGATACGCAGTATTTT

clone_size: -
cdr3_length: 14
j_call: TRBJ1-4
d_call: -
v_call: TRBV19
cdr3_aa: CAISPSGTNEKLFF
cdr3_nt: TGTGCCATTTCACCCTCGGGAACTAATGAAAAACTGTTTTTT

clone_size: many
cdr3_length: 13
j_call: TRBJ2-5
d_call: TRBD1
v_call: TRBV24-1
cdr3_aa: CATRQGSVGTQYF
cdr3_nt: TGTGCCACCAGACAGGGGAGTGTCGGGACCCAGTACTTC

clone_size: -
cdr3_length: 15
j_call: TRBJ1-1
d_call: -
v_call: TRBV18
cdr3_aa: CASSPPGMSEAEAFF
cdr3_nt: TGTGCCAGCTCACCACCGGGCATGTCTGAGGCTGAAGCTTTCTTT

clone_size: -
cdr3_length: 14
j_call: TRBJ1-5
d_call: TRBD1
v_call: TRBV7-9
cdr3_aa: CASSGTGMRQPQHF
cdr3_nt: TGTGCCAGCAGCGGGACAGGGATGAGGCAGCCCCAGCATTTT

clone_size: few
cdr3_length: 14
j_call: TRBJ1-4
d_call: TRBD1
v_call: TRBV3-1
cdr3_aa: CASSPAGGREKLFF
cdr3_nt: TGTGCCAGCAGCCCCGCAGGGGGCAGAGAAAAACTGTTTTTT

clone_size: many
cdr3_length: 14
j_call: TRBJ2-7
d_call: TRBD2
v_call: TRBV5-6
cdr3_aa: CASSLRGGSYEQYF
cdr3_nt: TGTGCCAGCAGCTTGCGGGGGGGTAGCTACGAGCAGTACTTC

clone_size: -
cdr3_length: 13
j_call: TRBJ2-2
d_call: TRBD1
v_call: TRBV5-6
cdr3_aa: CASSWDRPGELFF
cdr3_nt: TGTGCCAGCAGCTGGGACAGGCCCGGGGAGCTGTTTTTT

clone_size: few
cdr3_length: 13
j_call: TRBJ1-1
d_call: -
v_call: TRBV24-1
cdr3_aa: CATSKDANTEAFF
cdr3_nt: TGTGCCACCTCGAAGGACGCGAACACTGAAGCTTTCTTT

clone_size: few
cdr3_length: 17
j_call: TRBJ2-3
d_call: TRBD2
v_call: TRBV5-6
cdr3_aa: CASSRRTSGAVTDTQYF
cdr3_nt: TGTGCCAGCAGCCGTCGGACTAGCGGGGCGGTTACAGATACGCAGTATTTT

clone_size: -
cdr3_length: 15
j_call: TRBJ1-5
d_call: -
v_call: TRBV7-8
cdr3_aa: CASSLDMSQDQPQHF
cdr3_nt: TGTGCCAGCAGCTTAGATATGTCCCAGGATCAGCCCCAGCATTTT

clone_size: many
cdr3_length: 14
j_call: TRBJ2-4
d_call: -
v_call: TRBV2
cdr3_aa: CASSRTVAKNIQYF
cdr3_nt: TGTGCCAGCAGCCGGACAGTAGCCAAAAACATTCAGTACTTC

clone_size: many
cdr3_length: 14
j_call: TRBJ2-1
d_call: TRBD2
v_call: TRBV5-1
cdr3_aa: CASSLGTSNNEQFF
cdr3_nt: TGCGCCAGCAGCTTGGGGACTAGCAACAATGAGCAGTTCTTC

clone_size: many
cdr3_length: 13
j_call: TRBJ1-3
d_call: -
v_call: TRBV7-9
cdr3_aa: CASSLTSGNTIYF
cdr3_nt: TGTGCCAGCAGCCTGACCTCTGGAAACACCATATATTTT

clone_size: -
cdr3_length: 15
j_call: TRBJ2-5
d_call: TRBD2
v_call: TRBV6-1
cdr3_aa: CASRTLAGTQETQYF
cdr3_nt: TGTGCCAGCAGGACACTAGCGGGGACTCAAGAGACCCAGTACTTC

clone_size: few
cdr3_length: 15
j_call: TRBJ2-2
d_call: TRBD2
v_call: TRBV7-2
cdr3_aa: CASSLGRLAGGELFF
cdr3_nt: TGTGCCAGCAGCTTAGGCAGACTAGCCGGCGGGGAGCTGTTTTTT

clone_size: few
cdr3_length: 13
j_call: TRBJ2-1
d_call: -
v_call: TRBV19
cdr3_aa: CASTSLQRNEQFF
cdr3_nt: TGTGCCAGTACCTCTCTTCAGCGAAATGAGCAGTTCTTC

clone_size: -
cdr3_length: 13
j_call: TRBJ2-5
d_call: -
v_call: TRBV30
cdr3_aa: CAWLGGPPETQYF
cdr3_nt: TGTGCCTGGTTGGGGGGGCCCCCAGAGACCCAGTACTTC

clone_size: many
cdr3_length: 14
j_call: TRBJ1-5
d_call: -
v_call: TRBV24-1
cdr3_aa: CATSDLEGDQPQHF
cdr3_nt: TGTGCCACCAGTGATTTGGAAGGGGATCAGCCCCAGCATTTT

clone_size: many
cdr3_length: 14
j_call: TRBJ1-6
d_call: TRBD1
v_call: TRBV12-3/TRBV12-4
cdr3_aa: CASGPDRGGGPLHF
cdr3_nt: TGTGCCAGCGGCCCCGACAGGGGAGGGGGTCCCCTCCACTTT

clone_size: few
cdr3_length: 15
j_call: TRBJ2-3
d_call: TRBD2
v_call: TRBV5-4
cdr3_aa: CASNTGGSGTDTQYF
cdr3_nt: TGTGCCAGCAATACGGGGGGAAGTGGCACAGATACGCAGTATTTT

clone_size: -
cdr3_length: 15
j_call: TRBJ2-1
d_call: -
v_call: TRBV12-3/TRBV12-4
cdr3_aa: CASSPRSSSYNEQFF
cdr3_nt: TGTGCCAGCAGCCCAAGGTCGAGCTCCTACAATGAGCAGTTCTTC

clone_size: -
cdr3_length: 17
j_call: TRBJ2-1
d_call: -
v_call: TRBV4-1
cdr3_aa: CASSQNSIASMGYEQFF
cdr3_nt: TGCGCCAGCAGCCAAAATTCGATAGCGAGCATGGGGTATGAGCAGTTCTTC

clone_size: few
cdr3_length: 19
j_call: TRBJ2-1
d_call: -
v_call: TRBV20-1
cdr3_aa: CSAPAWGGFSGFGSYEQFF
cdr3_nt: TGCAGTGCGCCGGCGTGGGGGGGCTTTTCGGGATTCGGTTCTTATGAGCAGTTCTTC

clone_size: few
cdr3_length: 15
j_call: TRBJ1-1
d_call: -
v_call: TRBV24-1
cdr3_aa: CATSETTSGHTEAFF
cdr3_nt: TGTGCCACCAGTGAAACTACCTCGGGACACACTGAAGCTTTCTTT

clone_size: -
cdr3_length: 17
j_call: TRBJ2-1
d_call: TRBD1
v_call: TRBV4-1
cdr3_aa: CASSQPTRGRFLPEQFF
cdr3_nt: TGCGCCAGCAGCCAACCCACGAGGGGGCGGTTTCTCCCCGAGCAGTTCTTC

clone_size: many
cdr3_length: 15
j_call: TRBJ2-1
d_call: TRBD2
v_call: TRBV5-1
cdr3_aa: CASSQEGTSSREQFF
cdr3_nt: TGCGCCAGCAGCCAAGAGGGGACTAGTTCCCGTGAGCAGTTCTTC

clone_size: few
cdr3_length: 16
j_call: TRBJ2-3
d_call: TRBD2
v_call: TRBV5-1
cdr3_aa: CASSPLAGTRTDTQYF
cdr3_nt: TGCGCCAGCAGCCCACTAGCGGGGACTCGCACAGATACGCAGTATTTT

clone_size: -
cdr3_length: 16
j_call: TRBJ1-1
d_call: TRBD1
v_call: TRBV5-6
cdr3_aa: CASSFFRGALNTEAFF
cdr3_nt: TGTGCCAGCAGCTTTTTCAGGGGGGCCCTGAACACTGAAGCTTTCTTT

clone_size: few
cdr3_length: 15
j_call: TRBJ2-7
d_call: TRBD1
v_call: TRBV6-2/TRBV6-3
cdr3_aa: CASSPTSDRVYEQYF
cdr3_nt: TGTGCCAGCAGCCCTACTTCCGACAGGGTCTACGAGCAGTACTTC

clone_size: -
cdr3_length: 14
j_call: TRBJ1-1
d_call: TRBD1
v_call: TRBV12-3/TRBV12-4
cdr3_aa: CASRGQSWNTEAFF
cdr3_nt: TGTGCCAGCAGGGGACAGAGCTGGAACACTGAAGCTTTCTTT

clone_size: many
cdr3_length: 13
j_call: TRBJ2-4
d_call: -
v_call: TRBV6-6
cdr3_aa: CASSPQGQVIQYF
cdr3_nt: TGTGCCAGCAGTCCCCAAGGACAAGTTATTCAGTACTTC

clone_size: few
cdr3_length: 13
j_call: TRBJ2-5
d_call: -
v_call: TRBV4-3
cdr3_aa: CASSQGLEETQYF
cdr3_nt: TGCGCCAGCAGCCAAGGACTAGAAGAGACCCAGTACTTC

clone_size: many
cdr3_length: 11
j_call: TRBJ2-1
d_call: -
v_call: TRBV29-1
cdr3_aa: CSVGSYNEQFF
cdr3_nt: TGCAGCGTTGGCTCCTACAATGAGCAGTTCTTC

clone_size: many
cdr3_length: 15
j_call: TRBJ2-1
d_call: TRBD1
v_call: TRBV7-2
cdr3_aa: CASRITGTDYNEQFF
cdr3_nt: TGTGCCAGCAGAATAACCGGGACAGATTACAATGAGCAGTTCTTC

clone_size: few
cdr3_length: 16
j_call: TRBJ1-1
d_call: -
v_call: TRBV18
cdr3_aa: CASSPTRELESTEAFF
cdr3_nt: TGTGCCAGCTCACCAACAAGGGAGCTGGAGAGCACTGAAGCTTTCTTT

clone_size: -
cdr3_length: 18
j_call: TRBJ2-3
d_call: TRBD2
v_call: TRBV11-2
cdr3_aa: CASSSPEGTSGVTDTQYF
cdr3_nt: TGTGCCAGCAGCTCCCCCGAGGGGACTAGCGGGGTCACAGATACGCAGTATTTT

clone_size: once
cdr3_length: 14
j_call: TRBJ1-3
d_call: -
v_call: TRBV9
cdr3_aa: CASSVSGLPDTIYF
cdr3_nt: TGTGCCAGCAGCGTATCCGGACTGCCCGACACCATATATTTT